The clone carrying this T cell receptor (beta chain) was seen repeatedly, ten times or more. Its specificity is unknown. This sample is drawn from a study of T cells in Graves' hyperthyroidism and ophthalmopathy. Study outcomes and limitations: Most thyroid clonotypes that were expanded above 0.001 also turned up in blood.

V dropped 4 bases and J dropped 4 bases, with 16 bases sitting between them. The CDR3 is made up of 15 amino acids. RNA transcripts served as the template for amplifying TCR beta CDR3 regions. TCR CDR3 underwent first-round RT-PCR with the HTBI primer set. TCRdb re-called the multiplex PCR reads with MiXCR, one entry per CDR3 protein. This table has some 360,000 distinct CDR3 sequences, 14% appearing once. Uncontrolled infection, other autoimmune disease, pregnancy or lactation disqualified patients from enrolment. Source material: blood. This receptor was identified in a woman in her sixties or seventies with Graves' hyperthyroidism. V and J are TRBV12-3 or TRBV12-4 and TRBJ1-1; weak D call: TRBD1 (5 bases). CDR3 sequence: CASSSDTRGGTEAFF. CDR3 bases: TGTGCCAGCAGTTCGGACACCCGGGGCGGCACTGAAGCTTTCTTT.